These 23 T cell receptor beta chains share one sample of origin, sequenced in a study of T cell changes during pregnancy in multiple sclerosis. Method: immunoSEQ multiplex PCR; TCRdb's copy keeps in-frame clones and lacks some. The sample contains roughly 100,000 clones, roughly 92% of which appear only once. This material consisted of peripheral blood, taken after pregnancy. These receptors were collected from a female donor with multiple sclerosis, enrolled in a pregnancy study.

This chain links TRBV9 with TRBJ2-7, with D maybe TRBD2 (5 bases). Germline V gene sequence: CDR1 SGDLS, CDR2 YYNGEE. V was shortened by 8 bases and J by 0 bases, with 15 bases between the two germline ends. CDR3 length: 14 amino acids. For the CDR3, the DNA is TGTGCCAGTGCGCTAGCCTCGAGCTCCTACGAGCAGTACTTC. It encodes CASALASSSYEQYF. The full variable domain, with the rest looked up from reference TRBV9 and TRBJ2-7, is DSGVTQTPKHLITATGQRVTLRCSPRSGDLSVYWYQQSLDQGLQFLIQYYNGEERAKGNILERFSAQQFPDLHSELNLSSLELGDSALYFCASALASSSYEQYFGPGTRLTVT.

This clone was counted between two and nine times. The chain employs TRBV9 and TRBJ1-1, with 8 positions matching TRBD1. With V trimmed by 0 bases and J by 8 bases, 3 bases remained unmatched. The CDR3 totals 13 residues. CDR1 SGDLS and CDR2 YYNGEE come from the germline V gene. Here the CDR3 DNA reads TGTGCCAGCAGCGTAGGGACAGGGTTGGAAGCTTTCTTT. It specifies CASSVGTGLEAFF. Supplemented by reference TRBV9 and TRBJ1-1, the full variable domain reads DSGVTQTPKHLITATGQRVTLRCSPRSGDLSVYWYQQSLDQGLQFLIQYYNGEERAKGNILERFSAQQFPDLHSELNLSSLELGDSALYFCASSVGTGLEAFFGQGTRLTVV.

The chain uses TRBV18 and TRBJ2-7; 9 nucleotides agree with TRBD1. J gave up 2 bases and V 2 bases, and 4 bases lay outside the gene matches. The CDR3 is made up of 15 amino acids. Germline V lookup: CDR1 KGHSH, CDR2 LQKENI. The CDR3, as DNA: TGTGCCAGCTCACCAGTCAGGACAGGGGCCTACGAGCAGTACTTC. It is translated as CASSPVRTGAYEQYF.

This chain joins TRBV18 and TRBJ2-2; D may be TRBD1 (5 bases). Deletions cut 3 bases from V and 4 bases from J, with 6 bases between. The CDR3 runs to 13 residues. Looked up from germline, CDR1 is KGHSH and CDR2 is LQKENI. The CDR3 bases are TGTGCCAGCTCACCGGGGCGCACCGGGGAGCTGTTTTTT. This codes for CASSPGRTGELFF.

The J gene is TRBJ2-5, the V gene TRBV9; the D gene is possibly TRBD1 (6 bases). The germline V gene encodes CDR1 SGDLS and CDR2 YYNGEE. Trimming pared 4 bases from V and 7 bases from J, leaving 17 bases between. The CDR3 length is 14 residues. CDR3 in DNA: TGTGCCAGCAGCCCCGATCAGGGGTTTTGGACCCAGTACTTC. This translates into CASSPDQGFWTQYF. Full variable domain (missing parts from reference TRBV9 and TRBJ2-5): DSGVTQTPKHLITATGQRVTLRCSPRSGDLSVYWYQQSLDQGLQFLIQYYNGEERAKGNILERFSAQQFPDLHSELNLSSLELGDSALYFCASSPDQGFWTQYFGPGTRLLVL.

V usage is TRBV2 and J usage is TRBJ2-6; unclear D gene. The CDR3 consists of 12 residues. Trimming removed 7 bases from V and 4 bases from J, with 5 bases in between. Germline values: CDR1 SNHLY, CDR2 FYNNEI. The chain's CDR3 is CASTVGANVLTF. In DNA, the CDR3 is TGTGCCAGCACCGTCGGGGCCAACGTCCTGACTTTC.

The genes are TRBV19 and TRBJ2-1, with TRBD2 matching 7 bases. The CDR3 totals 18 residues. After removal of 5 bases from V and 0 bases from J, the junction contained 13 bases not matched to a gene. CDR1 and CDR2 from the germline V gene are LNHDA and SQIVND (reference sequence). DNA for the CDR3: TGTGCCAGTAGTTGGAGCGGGATAAGCGAAAGCTCCTACAATGAGCAGTTCTTC. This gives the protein CASSWSGISESSYNEQFF.

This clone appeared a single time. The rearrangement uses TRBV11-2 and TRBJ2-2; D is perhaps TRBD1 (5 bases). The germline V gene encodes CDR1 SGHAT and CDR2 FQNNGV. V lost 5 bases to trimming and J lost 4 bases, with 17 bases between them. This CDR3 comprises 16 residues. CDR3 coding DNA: TGTGCCAGCAGCCGAGGTCACAGGACCATCACCGGGGAGCTGTTTTTT. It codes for CASSRGHRTITGELFF.

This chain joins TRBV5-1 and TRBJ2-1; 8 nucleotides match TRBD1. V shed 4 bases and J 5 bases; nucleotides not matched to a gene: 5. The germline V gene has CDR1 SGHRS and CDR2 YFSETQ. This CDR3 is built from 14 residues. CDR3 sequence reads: CASSLGQANNEQFF. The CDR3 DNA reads TGCGCCAGCAGCCTGGGACAGGCAAACAATGAGCAGTTCTTC.

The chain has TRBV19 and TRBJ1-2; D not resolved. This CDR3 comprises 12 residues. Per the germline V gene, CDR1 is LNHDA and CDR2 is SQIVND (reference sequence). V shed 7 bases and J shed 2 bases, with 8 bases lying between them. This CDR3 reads CASKQNNYGYTF. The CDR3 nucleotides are TGTGCCAGTAAACAGAACAACTATGGCTACACCTTC. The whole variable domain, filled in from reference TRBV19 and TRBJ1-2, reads DGGITQSPKYLFRKEGQNVTLSCEQNLNHDAMYWYRQDPGQGLRLIYYSQIVNDFQKGDIAEGYSVSREKKESFPLTVTSAQKNPTAFYLCASKQNNYGYTFGSGTRLTVV.

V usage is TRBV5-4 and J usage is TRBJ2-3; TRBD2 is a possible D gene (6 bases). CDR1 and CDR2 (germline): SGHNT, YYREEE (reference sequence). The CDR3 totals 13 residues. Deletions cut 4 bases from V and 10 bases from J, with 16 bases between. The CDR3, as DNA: TGTGCCAGCAGCGCAGACCGGGGGAATGCGCAGTATTTT. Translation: CASSADRGNAQYF.

The CDR3 protein is CASSEGNFQEGYGYTF. Here the CDR3 DNA reads TGTGCCAGCAGTGAAGGAAACTTCCAGGAGGGCTATGGCTACACCTTC. This chain links TRBV2 with TRBJ1-2, with D uncertain. The length of the CDR3 is 16 residues. The germline V gene has CDR1 SNHLY and CDR2 FYNNEI. The V and J ends lost 1 base and 4 bases respectively, with 16 bases between them.

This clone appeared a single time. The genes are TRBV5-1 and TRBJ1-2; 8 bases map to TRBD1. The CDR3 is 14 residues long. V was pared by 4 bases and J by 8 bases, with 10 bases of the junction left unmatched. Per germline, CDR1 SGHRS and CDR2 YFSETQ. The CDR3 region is CASSPGTGGWGYTF. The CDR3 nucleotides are TGCGCCAGCAGCCCTGGGACAGGAGGCTGGGGCTACACCTTC.

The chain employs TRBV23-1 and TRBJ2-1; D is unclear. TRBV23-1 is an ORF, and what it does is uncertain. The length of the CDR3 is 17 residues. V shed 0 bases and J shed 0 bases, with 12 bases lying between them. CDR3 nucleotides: TGCGCCAGCAGTCAATCGCGGAAGGAAAGCTCCTACAATGAGCAGTTCTTC. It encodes CASSQSRKESSYNEQFF.

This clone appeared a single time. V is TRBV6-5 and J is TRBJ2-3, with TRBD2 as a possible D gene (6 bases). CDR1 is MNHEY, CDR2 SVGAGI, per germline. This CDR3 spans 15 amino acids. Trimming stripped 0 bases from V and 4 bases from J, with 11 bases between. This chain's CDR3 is CASSYSGLTSDTQYF. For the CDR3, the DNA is TGTGCCAGCAGTTACTCGGGACTGACTTCAGATACGCAGTATTTT.

CDR3 coding DNA: TGTGCCAGCAGCTTGGTAGGGGCTGGTGAAAAACTGTTTTTT. Protein: CASSLVGAGEKLFF. The chain carries TRBV7-2 and TRBJ1-4; perhaps TRBD1 as D (5 bases). Trimming removed 3 bases at V and 7 bases at J, with 12 bases between. CDR1 is SGHTA and CDR2 is FQGNSA in the germline V gene. The CDR3 is 14 amino acids.

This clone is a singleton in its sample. The CDR3 is CASSTTVVSNQPQHF. The CDR3 DNA sequence: TGTGCCAGCAGCACGACAGTAGTTAGCAATCAGCCCCAGCATTTT. V is TRBV7-3 and J is TRBJ1-5, with D tentatively TRBD1 (5 bases). Germline CDR1 SGHTA, CDR2 FQGTGA. V lost 5 bases and J lost 0, with 11 bases in between. The CDR3 has 15 residues.

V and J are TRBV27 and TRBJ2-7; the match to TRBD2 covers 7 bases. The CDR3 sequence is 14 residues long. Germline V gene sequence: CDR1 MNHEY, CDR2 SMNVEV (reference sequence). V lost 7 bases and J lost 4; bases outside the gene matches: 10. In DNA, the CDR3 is TGTGCCAGCACGCAGCGGGAAGGAGCTTACGAGCAGTACTTC. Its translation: CASTQREGAYEQYF.

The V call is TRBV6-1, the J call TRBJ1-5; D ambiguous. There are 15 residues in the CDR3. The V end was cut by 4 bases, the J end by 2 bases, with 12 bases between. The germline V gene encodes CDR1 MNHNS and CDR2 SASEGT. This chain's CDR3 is CASSAPEGGNQPQHF. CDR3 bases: TGTGCCAGCAGTGCACCCGAGGGTGGCAATCAGCCCCAGCATTTT.

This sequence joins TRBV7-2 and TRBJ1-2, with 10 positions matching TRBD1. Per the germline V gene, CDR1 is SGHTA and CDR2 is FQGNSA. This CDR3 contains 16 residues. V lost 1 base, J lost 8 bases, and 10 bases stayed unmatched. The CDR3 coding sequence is TGTGCCAGCAGCTTAGGACTTAGGGGACAGGGGCCAGGCTACACCTTC. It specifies CASSLGLRGQGPGYTF. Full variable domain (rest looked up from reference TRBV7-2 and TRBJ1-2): GAGVSQSPSNKVTEKGKDVELRCDPISGHTALYWYRQSLGQGLEFLIYFQGNSAPDKSGLPSDRFSAERTGGSVSTLTIQRTQQEDSAVYLCASSLGLRGQGPGYTFGSGTRLTVV.

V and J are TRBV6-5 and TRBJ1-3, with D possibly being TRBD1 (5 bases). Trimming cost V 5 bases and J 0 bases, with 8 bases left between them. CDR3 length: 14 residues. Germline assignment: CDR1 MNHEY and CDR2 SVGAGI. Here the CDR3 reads CASSGDSSGNTIYF. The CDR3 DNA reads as TGTGCCAGCAGTGGAGACAGCTCTGGAAACACCATATATTTT.

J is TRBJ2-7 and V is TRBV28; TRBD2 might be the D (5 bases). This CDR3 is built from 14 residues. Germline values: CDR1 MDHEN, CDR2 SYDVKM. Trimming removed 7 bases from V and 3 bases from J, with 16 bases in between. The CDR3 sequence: CASTEGNGFYEQYF. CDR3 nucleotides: TGTGCCAGCACCGAGGGAAATGGATTCTACGAGCAGTACTTC. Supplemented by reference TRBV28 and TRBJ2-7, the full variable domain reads DVKVTQSSRYLVKRTGEKVFLECVQDMDHENMFWYRQDPGLGLRLIYFSYDVKMKEKGDIPEGYSVSREKKERFSLILESASTNQTSMYLCASTEGNGFYEQYFGPGTRLTVT.

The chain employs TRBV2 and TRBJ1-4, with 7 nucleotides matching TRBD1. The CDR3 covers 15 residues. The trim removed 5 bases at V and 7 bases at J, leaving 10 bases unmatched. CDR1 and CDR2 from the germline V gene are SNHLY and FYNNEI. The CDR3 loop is CASSSDREAREKLFF. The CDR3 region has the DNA TGTGCCAGCAGTTCAGACAGGGAGGCTCGTGAAAAACTGTTTTTT.